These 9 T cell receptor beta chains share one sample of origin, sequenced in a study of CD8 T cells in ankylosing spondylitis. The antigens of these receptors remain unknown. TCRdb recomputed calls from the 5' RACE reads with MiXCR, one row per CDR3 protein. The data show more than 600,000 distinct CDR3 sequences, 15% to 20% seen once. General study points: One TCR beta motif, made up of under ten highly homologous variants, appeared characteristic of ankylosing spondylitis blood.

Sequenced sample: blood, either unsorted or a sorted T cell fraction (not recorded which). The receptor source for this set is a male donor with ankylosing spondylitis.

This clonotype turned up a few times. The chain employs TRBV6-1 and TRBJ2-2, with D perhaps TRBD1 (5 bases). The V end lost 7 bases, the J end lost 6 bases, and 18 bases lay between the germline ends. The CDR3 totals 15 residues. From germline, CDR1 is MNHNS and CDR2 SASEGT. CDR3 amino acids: CASKTDMIAAGELFF. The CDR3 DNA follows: TGTGCCAGCAAGACAGATATGATCGCCGCCGGGGAGCTGTTTTTT.

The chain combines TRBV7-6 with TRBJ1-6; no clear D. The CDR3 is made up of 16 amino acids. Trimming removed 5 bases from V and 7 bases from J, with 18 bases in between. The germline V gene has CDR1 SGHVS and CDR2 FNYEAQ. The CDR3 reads CASSKTPGGSNSPLHF. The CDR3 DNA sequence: TGTGCCAGCAGCAAGACCCCCGGAGGGTCCAATTCACCCCTCCACTTT.

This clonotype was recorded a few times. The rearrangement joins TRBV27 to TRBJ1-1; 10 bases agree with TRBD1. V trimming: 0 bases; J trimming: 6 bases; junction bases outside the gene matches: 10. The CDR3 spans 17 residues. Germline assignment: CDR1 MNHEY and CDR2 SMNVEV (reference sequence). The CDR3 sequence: CASSLSSGTGAGAEAFF. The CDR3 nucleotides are TGTGCCAGCAGTTTATCTTCCGGGACAGGGGCCGGGGCTGAAGCTTTCTTT.

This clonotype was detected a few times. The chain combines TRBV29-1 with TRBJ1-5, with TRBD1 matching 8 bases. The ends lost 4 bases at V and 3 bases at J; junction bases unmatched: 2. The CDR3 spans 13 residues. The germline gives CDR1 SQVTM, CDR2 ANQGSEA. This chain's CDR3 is CSVGTGNNQPQHF. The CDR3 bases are TGCAGCGTTGGGACAGGGAACAATCAGCCCCAGCATTTT. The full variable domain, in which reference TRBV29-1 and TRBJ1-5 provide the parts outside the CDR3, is SAVISQKPSRDICQRGTSLTIQCQVDSQVTMMFWYRQQPGQSLTLIATANQGSEATYESGFVIDKFPISRPNLTFSTLTVSNMSPEDSSIYLCSVGTGNNQPQHFGDGTRLSIL.

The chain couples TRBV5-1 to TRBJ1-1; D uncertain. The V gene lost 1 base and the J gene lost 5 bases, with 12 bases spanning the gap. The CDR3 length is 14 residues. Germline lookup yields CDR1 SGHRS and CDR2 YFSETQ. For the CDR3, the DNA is TGCGCCAGCAGCTTGTTGGGAAGAACGACTGAAGCTTTCTTT. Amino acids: CASSLLGRTTEAFF. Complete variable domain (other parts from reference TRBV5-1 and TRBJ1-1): KAGVTQTPRYLIKTRGQQVTLSCSPISGHRSVSWYQQTPGQGLQFLFEYFSETQRNKGNFPGRFSGRQFSNSRSEMNVSTLELGDSALYLCASSLLGRTTEAFFGQGTRLTVV.

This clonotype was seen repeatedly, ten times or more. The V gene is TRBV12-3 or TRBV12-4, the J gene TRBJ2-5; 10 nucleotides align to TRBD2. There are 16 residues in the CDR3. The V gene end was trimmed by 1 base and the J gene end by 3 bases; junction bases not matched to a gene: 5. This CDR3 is CASSLVGTSGKETQYF. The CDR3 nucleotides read TGTGCCAGCAGTTTAGTAGGCACTAGCGGGAAAGAGACCCAGTACTTC.

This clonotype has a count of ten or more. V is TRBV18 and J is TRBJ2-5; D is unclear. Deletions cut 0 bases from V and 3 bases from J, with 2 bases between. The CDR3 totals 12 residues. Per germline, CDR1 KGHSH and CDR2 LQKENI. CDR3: CASSPPEETQYF. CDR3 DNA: TGTGCCAGCTCACCACCGGAAGAGACCCAGTACTTC. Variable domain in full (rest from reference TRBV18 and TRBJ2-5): NAGVMQNPRHLVRRRGQEARLRCSPMKGHSHVYWYRQLPEEGLKFMVYLQKENIIDESGMPKERFSAEFPKEGPSILRIQQVVRGDSAAYFCASSPPEETQYFGPGTRLLVL.

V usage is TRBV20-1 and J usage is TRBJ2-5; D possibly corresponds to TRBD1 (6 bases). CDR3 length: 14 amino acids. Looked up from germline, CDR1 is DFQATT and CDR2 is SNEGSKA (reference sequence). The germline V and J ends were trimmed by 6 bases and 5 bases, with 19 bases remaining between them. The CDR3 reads CSAQTTGILETQYF. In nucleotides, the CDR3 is TGCAGTGCACAGACTACAGGGATCCTGGAGACCCAGTACTTC.

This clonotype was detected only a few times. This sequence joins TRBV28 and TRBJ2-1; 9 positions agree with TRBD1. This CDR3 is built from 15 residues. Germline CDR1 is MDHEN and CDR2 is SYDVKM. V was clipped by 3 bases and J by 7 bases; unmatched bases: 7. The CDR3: CASSFLPDRGNEQFF. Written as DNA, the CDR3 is TGTGCCAGCAGTTTCCTCCCGGACAGGGGAAATGAGCAGTTCTTC.